The rows below give T cell receptor beta chains drawn from one sample of a study of response to subunit inactivated influenza vaccine. Via MiXCR, TCRdb re-called the RT-PCR reads, giving one row per CDR3 protein. The sample consists of 650,000 to 800,000 distinct CDR3 sequences, approximately 15% of them appearing once. Sample: PBMCs from blood, taken around 14 days before vaccination. The source is a man between 50 and 59 years old who received an inactivated influenza vaccine. Each CDR3 is given with its conserved first and last residue. A D gene is named only where the DNA matches it firmly. Size is stated for part of the rows, as once, few or many counts, or as a class when the clone is expanded.

V gene,D gene,clone size,J gene,CDR3 DNA,CDR3 protein
TRBV20-1,-,-,TRBJ2-4,TGCAGTGCTAGTAGTGTGCTGCCCAACATTCAGTACTTC,CSASSVLPNIQYF
TRBV9,-,-,TRBJ2-5,TGTGCCAGCAGCGTAGGAGAGGGGTTTCTGGAGACCCAGTACTTC,CASSVGEGFLETQYF
TRBV4-1,-,-,TRBJ2-1,TGCGCCAGCAGCCAGCCCGGGACTCTCTACAATGAGCAGTTCTTC,CASSQPGTLYNEQFF
TRBV7-9,TRBD1,-,TRBJ2-1,TGTGCCAGCAGAACTAACAGGGGATGGGATGAGCAGTTCTTC,CASRTNRGWDEQFF
TRBV6-5,TRBD2,-,TRBJ2-1,TGTGCCAGCAGTTACCGGACTAGCGAAAGGGACAATGAGCAGTTCTTC,CASSYRTSERDNEQFF
TRBV20-1,-,-,TRBJ2-1,TGCAGTGCCTTACCCGGGGCATACAATGAGCAGTTCTTC,CSALPGAYNEQFF
TRBV9,TRBD1,many,TRBJ2-1,TGTGCCAGCAGCGTTTCCACAGGGACAGGGCGGGCCGGGACTCTCCTCTGGAATGAGCAGTTCTTC,CASSVSTGTGRAGTLLWNEQFF
TRBV12-3/TRBV12-4,-,few,TRBJ2-1,TGTGCCAGCAGTCGAGACTTGCCCGAGCAGTTCTTC,CASSRDLPEQFF
TRBV5-5,-,-,TRBJ2-5,TGTGCCAGCAGCTCTGAGGTTGGGACCCAGTACTTC,CASSSEVGTQYF
TRBV9,-,few,TRBJ1-1,TGTGCCAGCAGCACCGGGGGAGGTAACACTGAAGCTTTCTTT,CASSTGGGNTEAFF
TRBV18,-,few,TRBJ2-1,TGTGCCAGCTCACCACCAGAAAGCGGGCCATACAATGAGCAGTTCTTC,CASSPPESGPYNEQFF
TRBV12-3/TRBV12-4,-,many,TRBJ2-7,TGTGCCAGCAGTTACCGCTCAGACGCCTACGAGCAGTACTTC,CASSYRSDAYEQYF
TRBV6-1,-,few,TRBJ2-3,TGTGCCAGCAGGCCCTTTACGGGCACAGATACGCAGTATTTT,CASRPFTGTDTQYF
TRBV28,-,few,TRBJ1-5,TGTGCCAGCTCTCCAATAGGGGCGAGCAATCAGCCCCAGCATTTT,CASSPIGASNQPQHF
TRBV6-2/TRBV6-3,TRBD2,-,TRBJ2-1,TGTGCCAGCTTTAGCGGGAGTATGTTTGAGCAGTTCTTC,CASFSGSMFEQFF
TRBV24-1,TRBD1,-,TRBJ2-2,TGTGCCACCAGGGAGACAGGGGGCATCGGGGAGCTGTTTTTT,CATRETGGIGELFF
TRBV30,-,many,TRBJ1-1,TGTGCCTGGAGTGTACCTTATAAAGAAGCTTTCTTT,CAWSVPYKEAFF
TRBV14,-,-,TRBJ2-7,TGTGCCAGCAGCCCCCTACCGACCGGGGTACACGAGCAGTACTTC,CASSPLPTGVHEQYF
TRBV2,TRBD2,-,TRBJ2-2,TGTGCCAGCAGACTGATGGGAGGGGTCAGAGGCACCGGGGAGCTGTTTTTT,CASRLMGGVRGTGELFF
TRBV10-3,-,-,TRBJ1-5,TGTGCCATCGGAAGTAGCAATCAGCCCCAGCATTTT,CAIGSSNQPQHF
TRBV5-1,-,-,TRBJ2-7,TGCGCCAGCAGCCTGGATTTTTTCTCCTACGAGCAGTACTTC,CASSLDFFSYEQYF
TRBV20-1,-,many,TRBJ2-1,TGCAGTGCTAGGGAGGCCCGAGGCGTATCCTACAATGAGCAGTTCTTC,CSAREARGVSYNEQFF
TRBV5-1,TRBD1,few,TRBJ2-7,TGCGCCAGCAGCTTGGTGGGACAGGGCTCCGAGCAGTACTTC,CASSLVGQGSEQYF
TRBV7-2,TRBD1,few,TRBJ2-1,TGTGCCAGCAGCAGAAACAGGGGGCGGAGCAATGAGCAGTTCTTC,CASSRNRGRSNEQFF
TRBV19,TRBD1,few,TRBJ1-5,TGTGCCAGTAGTCAGGGGGGCCGAGAGCCCCAGCATTTT,CASSQGGREPQHF
TRBV4-2,-,-,TRBJ2-1,TGTGCCAGCAGCCAAGATCCTCTTGAGAGGAAAAGTAATGAGCAGTTCTTC,CASSQDPLERKSNEQFF
TRBV23-1,-,-,TRBJ2-7,TGCGCCAGCAGTCTGCCGACTCCTAGCTCCTACGAGCAGTACTTC,CASSLPTPSSYEQYF
TRBV12-3/TRBV12-4,-,few,TRBJ1-2,TGTGCCAGCAGCAAATCGTATGGCTACACCTTC,CASSKSYGYTF
TRBV20-1,-,few,TRBJ1-1,TGCAGTGCTAGAGATTTGATTGCGACTGAAGCTTTCTTT,CSARDLIATEAFF
TRBV10-3,-,-,TRBJ2-2,TGTGCCGTTTCATTCGGCAGCAACACCGGGGAGCTGTTTTTT,CAVSFGSNTGELFF
TRBV20-1,-,few,TRBJ2-5,TGCAGTGCTAATAGGGGACATCCGAAAGAGACCCAGTACTTC,CSANRGHPKETQYF
TRBV7-6,-,many,TRBJ1-3,TGTGCCAGCAGCTTAAACTGGGGGACTGGAAACACCATATATTTT,CASSLNWGTGNTIYF
TRBV7-6,TRBD2,-,TRBJ2-1,TGTGCCAGCAGTTTGACTAGCGGGAGTTTTACCTCCTACAATGAGCAGTTCTTC,CASSLTSGSFTSYNEQFF
TRBV6-5,-,-,TRBJ2-2,TGTGCCAGCAGTTACTCCGAGAGGGGCAGCGGGGAGCTGTTTTTT,CASSYSERGSGELFF
TRBV12-3/TRBV12-4,TRBD2,-,TRBJ2-7,TGTGCCAGCAGTTTGGCGGGAGTTTCCTCCGAGCAGTACTTC,CASSLAGVSSEQYF
TRBV5-5,-,-,TRBJ1-2,TGTGCCAGCAGCTTTCCTGGGGGTAACTATGGCTACACCTTC,CASSFPGGNYGYTF
TRBV2,TRBD1,few,TRBJ2-1,TGTGCCAGCAGTGAAGGTTTTAGGGGGCACTACAATGAGCAGTTCTTC,CASSEGFRGHYNEQFF
TRBV20-1,TRBD1,few,TRBJ2-7,TGCAGTGCTAGAGTCGGGACAGGGGGAAACCCCTACGAGCAGTACTTC,CSARVGTGGNPYEQYF
TRBV7-2,TRBD1,few,TRBJ2-3,TGTGCCAGCAGCGAGGGGGCCAGAGATACGCAGTATTTT,CASSEGARDTQYF
TRBV5-1,TRBD2,many,TRBJ2-3,TGCGCCAGCAGCCCCGGCCCGGGAGGGCCTACAGATACGCAGTATTTT,CASSPGPGGPTDTQYF
TRBV5-6,-,-,TRBJ2-1,TGTGCCAGCAGCTTGTGGGATGAGCAGTTCTTC,CASSLWDEQFF
TRBV25-1,-,few,TRBJ2-1,TGTGCCAGCAGTGAGTTTGGGGGGGGCCAGTTCTTC,CASSEFGGGQFF
TRBV12-3/TRBV12-4,TRBD2,few,TRBJ2-5,TGTGCCAGCAGTCTATCCGGGACTAACCAAGAGACCCAGTACTTC,CASSLSGTNQETQYF
TRBV7-9,-,many,TRBJ1-1,TGTGCCAGCAGCCCTCAAGGGTCTGAAGCTTTCTTT,CASSPQGSEAFF
TRBV18,-,many,TRBJ1-1,TGTGCCAGCTCACCATCGAATCCGACACTCGAAGCTTTCTTT,CASSPSNPTLEAFF
TRBV19,-,few,TRBJ1-5,TGTGCCAGTAGTCCGCTAGCTGGTCAGCCCCAGCATTTT,CASSPLAGQPQHF
TRBV12-3/TRBV12-4,-,-,TRBJ1-2,TGTGCCAGCAGTTCGCGCGGGAGTAACTATGGCTACACCTTC,CASSSRGSNYGYTF
TRBV7-8,-,many,TRBJ2-5,TGTGCCAGCAGCTTAGTCACGGGGGAGACCCAGTACTTC,CASSLVTGETQYF
TRBV15,TRBD2,-,TRBJ2-5,TGTGCCACCAGCAGAGGACTAGCGGGCCTGGGGGCCCAGTACTTC,CATSRGLAGLGAQYF